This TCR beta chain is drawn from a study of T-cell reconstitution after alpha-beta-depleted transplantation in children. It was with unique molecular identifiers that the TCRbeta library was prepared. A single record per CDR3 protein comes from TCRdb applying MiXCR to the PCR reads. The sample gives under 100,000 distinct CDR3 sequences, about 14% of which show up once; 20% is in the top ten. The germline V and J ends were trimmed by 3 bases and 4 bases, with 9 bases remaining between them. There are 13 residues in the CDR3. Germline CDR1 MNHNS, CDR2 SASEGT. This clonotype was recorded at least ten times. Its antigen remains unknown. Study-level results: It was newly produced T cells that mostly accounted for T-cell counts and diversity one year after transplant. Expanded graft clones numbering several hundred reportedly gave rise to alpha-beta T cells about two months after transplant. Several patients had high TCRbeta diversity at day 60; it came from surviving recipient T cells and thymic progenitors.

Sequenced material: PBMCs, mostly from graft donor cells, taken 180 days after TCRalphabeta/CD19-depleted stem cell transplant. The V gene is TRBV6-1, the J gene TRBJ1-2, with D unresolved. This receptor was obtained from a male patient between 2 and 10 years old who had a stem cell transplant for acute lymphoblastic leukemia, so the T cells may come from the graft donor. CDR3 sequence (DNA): TGTGCCAGCAGTGAGACACAAATCTATGGCTACACCTTC. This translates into CASSETQIYGYTF.